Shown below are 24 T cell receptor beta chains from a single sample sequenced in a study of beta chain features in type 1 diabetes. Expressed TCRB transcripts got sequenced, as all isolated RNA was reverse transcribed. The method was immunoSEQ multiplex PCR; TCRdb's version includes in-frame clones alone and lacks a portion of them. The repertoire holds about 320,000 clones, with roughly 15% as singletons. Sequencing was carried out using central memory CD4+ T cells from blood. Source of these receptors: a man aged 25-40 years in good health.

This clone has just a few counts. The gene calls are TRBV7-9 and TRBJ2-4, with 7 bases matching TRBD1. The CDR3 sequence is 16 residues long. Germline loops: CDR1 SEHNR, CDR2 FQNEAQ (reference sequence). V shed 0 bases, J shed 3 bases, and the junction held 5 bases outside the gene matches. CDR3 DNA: TGTGCCAGCAGCTTAGCGAGGGGGCTTGTCAAAAACATTCAGTACTTC. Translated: CASSLARGLVKNIQYF. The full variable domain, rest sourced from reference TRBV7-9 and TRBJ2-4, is DTGVSQNPRHKITKRGQNVTFRCDPISEHNRLYWYRQTLGQGPEFLTYFQNEAQLEKSRLLSDRFSAERPKGSFSTLEIQRTEQGDSAMYLCASSLARGLVKNIQYFGAGTRLSVL.

The CDR3 coding sequence is TGTGCCACCAGCAGAGAGCCGGGGGTATATGGCTACACCTTC. The encoded protein is CATSREPGVYGYTF. This chain uses TRBV15 with TRBJ1-2; a weak D match, TRBD1 (5 bases). V gave up 0 bases and J gave up 5 bases, with 10 bases separating them. CDR1 LNHNV and CDR2 YYDKDF come from the germline V gene (reference sequence). CDR3 length equals 14 residues.

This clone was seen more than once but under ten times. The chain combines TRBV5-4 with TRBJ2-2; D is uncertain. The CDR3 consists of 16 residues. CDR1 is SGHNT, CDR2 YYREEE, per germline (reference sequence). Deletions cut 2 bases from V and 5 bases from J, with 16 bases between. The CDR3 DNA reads TGTGCCAGCAGCTTCGCCGGCAGTCGGAGTACCGGGGAGCTGTTTTTT. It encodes CASSFAGSRSTGELFF.

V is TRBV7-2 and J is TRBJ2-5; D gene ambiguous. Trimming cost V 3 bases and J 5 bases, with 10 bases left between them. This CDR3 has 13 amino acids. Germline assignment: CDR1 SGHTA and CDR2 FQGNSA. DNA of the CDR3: TGTGCCAGCAGCTTTGGGCGTAGGGAGACCCAGTACTTC. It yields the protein CASSFGRRETQYF.

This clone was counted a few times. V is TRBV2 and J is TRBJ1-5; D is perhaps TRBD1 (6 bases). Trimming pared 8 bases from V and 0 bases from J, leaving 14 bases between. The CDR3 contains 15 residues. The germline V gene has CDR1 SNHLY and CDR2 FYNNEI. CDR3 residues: CASSRDTYSNQPQHF. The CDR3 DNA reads TGTGCCAGCTCCCGGGACACCTATAGCAATCAGCCCCAGCATTTT.

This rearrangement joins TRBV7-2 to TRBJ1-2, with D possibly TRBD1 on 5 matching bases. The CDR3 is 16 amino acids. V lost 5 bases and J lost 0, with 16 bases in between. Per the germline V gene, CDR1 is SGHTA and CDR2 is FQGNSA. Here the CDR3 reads CASSPWGLGTNYGYTF. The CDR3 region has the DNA TGTGCCAGCAGCCCCTGGGGACTGGGAACTAACTATGGCTACACCTTC.

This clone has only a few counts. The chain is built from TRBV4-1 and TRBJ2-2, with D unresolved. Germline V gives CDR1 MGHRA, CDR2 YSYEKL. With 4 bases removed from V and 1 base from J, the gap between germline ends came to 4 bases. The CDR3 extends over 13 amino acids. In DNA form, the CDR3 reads TGCGCCAGCAGCCCGTTGAACACCGGGGAGCTGTTTTTT. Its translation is CASSPLNTGELFF.

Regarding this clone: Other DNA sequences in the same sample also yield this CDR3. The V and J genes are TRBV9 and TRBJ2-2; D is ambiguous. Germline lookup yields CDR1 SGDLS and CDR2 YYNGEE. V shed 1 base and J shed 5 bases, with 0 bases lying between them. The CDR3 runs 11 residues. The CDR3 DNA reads TGTGCCAGCAGCGTAACCGGGGAGCTGTTTTTT. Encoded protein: CASSVTGELFF. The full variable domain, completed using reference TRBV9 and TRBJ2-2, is DSGVTQTPKHLITATGQRVTLRCSPRSGDLSVYWYQQSLDQGLQFLIQYYNGEERAKGNILERFSAQQFPDLHSELNLSSLELGDSALYFCASSVTGELFFGEGSRLTVL.

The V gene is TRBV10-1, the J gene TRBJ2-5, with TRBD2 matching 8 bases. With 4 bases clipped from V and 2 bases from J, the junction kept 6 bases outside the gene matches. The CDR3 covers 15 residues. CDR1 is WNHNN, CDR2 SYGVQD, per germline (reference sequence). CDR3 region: CASSAGGGHQETQYF. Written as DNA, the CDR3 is TGCGCCAGCAGTGCCGGCGGGGGGCATCAAGAGACCCAGTACTTC.

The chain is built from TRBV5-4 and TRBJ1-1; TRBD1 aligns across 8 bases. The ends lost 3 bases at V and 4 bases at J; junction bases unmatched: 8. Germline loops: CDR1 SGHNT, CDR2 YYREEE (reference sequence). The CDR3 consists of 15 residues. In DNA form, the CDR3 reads TGTGCCAGCAGCTGGCGGCAGGGGGCGTCCACTGAAGCTTTCTTT. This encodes CASSWRQGASTEAFF. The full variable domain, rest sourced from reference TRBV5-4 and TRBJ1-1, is ETGVTQSPTHLIKTRGQQVTLRCSSQSGHNTVSWYQQALGQGPQFIFQYYREEENGRGNFPPRFSGLQFPNYSSELNVNALELDDSALYLCASSWRQGASTEAFFGQGTRLTVV.

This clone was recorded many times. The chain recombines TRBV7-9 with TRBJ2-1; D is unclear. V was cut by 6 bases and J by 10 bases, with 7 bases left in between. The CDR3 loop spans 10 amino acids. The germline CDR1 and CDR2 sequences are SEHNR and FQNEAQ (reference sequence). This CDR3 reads CASSTREQFF. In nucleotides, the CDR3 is TGTGCCAGCAGTACCCGAGAGCAGTTCTTC. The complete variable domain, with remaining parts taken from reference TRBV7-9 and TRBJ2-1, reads DTGVSQNPRHKITKRGQNVTFRCDPISEHNRLYWYRQTLGQGPEFLTYFQNEAQLEKSRLLSDRFSAERPKGSFSTLEIQRTEQGDSAMYLCASSTREQFFGPGTRLTVL.

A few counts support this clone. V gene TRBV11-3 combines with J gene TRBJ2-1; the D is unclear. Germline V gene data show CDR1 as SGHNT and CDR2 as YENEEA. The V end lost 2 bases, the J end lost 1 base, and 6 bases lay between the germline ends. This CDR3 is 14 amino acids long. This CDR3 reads CASSLYGSYNEQFF. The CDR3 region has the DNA TGTGCCAGCAGCTTATATGGATCCTACAATGAGCAGTTCTTC.

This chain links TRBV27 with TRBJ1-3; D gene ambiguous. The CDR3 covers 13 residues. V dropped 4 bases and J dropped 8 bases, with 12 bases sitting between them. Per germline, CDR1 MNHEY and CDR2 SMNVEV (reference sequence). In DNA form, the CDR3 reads TGTGCCAGCAGTTCGGCGGATCGCCACACCATATATTTT. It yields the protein CASSSADRHTIYF.

The CDR3 is CASSPHAGYPIYTF. In DNA, the CDR3 is TGTGCCAGCAGCCCTCACGCAGGATATCCAATCTACACCTTC. This chain connects TRBV7-2 to TRBJ1-2; D is undetermined. The V end lost 5 bases, the J end lost 10 bases, and 20 bases lay between the germline ends. The CDR3 runs to 14 residues. Germline lookup yields CDR1 SGHTA and CDR2 FQGNSA.

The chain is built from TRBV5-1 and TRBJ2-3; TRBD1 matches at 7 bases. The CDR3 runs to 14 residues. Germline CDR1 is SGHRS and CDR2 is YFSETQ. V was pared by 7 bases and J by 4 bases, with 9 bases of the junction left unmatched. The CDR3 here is CASLQGSAADTQYF. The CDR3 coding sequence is TGCGCCAGCCTACAGGGGAGTGCGGCAGATACGCAGTATTTT.

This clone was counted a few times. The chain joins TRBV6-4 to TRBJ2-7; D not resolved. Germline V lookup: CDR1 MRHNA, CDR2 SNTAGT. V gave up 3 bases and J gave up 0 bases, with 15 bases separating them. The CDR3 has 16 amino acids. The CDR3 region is CASSEAHGKTSYEQYV. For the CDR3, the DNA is TGTGCCAGCAGTGAAGCCCACGGAAAGACCTCCTACGAGCAGTACGTC.

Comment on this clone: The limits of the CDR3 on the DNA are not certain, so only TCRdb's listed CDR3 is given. CDR3 sequence reads: CASSKADRAVGNGNTIYF. This chain joins TRBV21-1 and TRBJ1-3. TRBV21-1 is noted as a pseudogene. The CDR3 is 18 amino acids in total, end residues counted.

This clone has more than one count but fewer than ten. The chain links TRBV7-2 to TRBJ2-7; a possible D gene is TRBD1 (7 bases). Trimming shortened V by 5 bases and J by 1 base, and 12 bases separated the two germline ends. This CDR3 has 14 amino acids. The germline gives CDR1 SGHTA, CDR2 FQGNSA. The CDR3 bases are TGTGCCAGCAGCAAGACAGGGAGGTCCTACGAGCAGTACTTC. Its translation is CASSKTGRSYEQYF.

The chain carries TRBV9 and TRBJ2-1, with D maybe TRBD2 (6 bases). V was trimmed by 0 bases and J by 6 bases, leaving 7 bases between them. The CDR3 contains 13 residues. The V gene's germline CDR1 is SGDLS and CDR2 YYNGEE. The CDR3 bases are TGTGCCAGCAGCGTAGGTAGCGGCAATGAGCAGTTCTTC. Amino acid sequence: CASSVGSGNEQFF.

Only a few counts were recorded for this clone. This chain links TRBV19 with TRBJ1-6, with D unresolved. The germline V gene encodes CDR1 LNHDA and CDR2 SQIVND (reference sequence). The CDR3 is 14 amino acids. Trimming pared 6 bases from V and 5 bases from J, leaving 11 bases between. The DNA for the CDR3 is TGTGCCAGTAGAGCTCGCGGTAATAATTCACCCCTCCACTTT. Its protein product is CASRARGNNSPLHF.

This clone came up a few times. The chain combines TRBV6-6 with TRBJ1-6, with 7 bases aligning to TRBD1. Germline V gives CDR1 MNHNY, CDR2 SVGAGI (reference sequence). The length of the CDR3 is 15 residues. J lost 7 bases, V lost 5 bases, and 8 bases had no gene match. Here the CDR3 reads CASSLDRAWNSPLHF. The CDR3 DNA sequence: TGTGCCAGCAGTCTAGACAGGGCTTGGAATTCACCCCTCCACTTT.

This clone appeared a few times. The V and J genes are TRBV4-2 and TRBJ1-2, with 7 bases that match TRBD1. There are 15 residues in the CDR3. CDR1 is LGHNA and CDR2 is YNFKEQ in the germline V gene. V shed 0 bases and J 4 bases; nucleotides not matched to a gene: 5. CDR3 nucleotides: TGTGCCAGCAGCCAAGACTCGGGACAGCTCTATGGCTACACCTTC. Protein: CASSQDSGQLYGYTF.

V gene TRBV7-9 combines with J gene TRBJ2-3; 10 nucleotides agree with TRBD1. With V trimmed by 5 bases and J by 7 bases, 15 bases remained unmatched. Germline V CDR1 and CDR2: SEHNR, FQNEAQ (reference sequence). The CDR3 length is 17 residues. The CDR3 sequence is CASSPRSSTGGGYTQYF. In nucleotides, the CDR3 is TGTGCCAGCAGCCCTCGGAGTTCGACAGGGGGCGGTTATACGCAGTATTTT.

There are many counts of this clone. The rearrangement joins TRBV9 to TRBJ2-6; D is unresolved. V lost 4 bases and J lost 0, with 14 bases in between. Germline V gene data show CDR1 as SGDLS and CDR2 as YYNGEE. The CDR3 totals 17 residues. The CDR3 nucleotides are TGTGCCAGCAGCCCACGCCTGGACCTCTCTGGGGCCAACGTCCTGACTTTC. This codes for CASSPRLDLSGANVLTF.